This is a list of T cell receptor beta chains from one sample in a study of cytomegalovirus exposure and HLA in healthy donors. Clones were sequenced by immunoSEQ multiplex PCR, and TCRdb holds only the in-frame ones, with some missing. The record lists 60,000 to 75,000 clones, of which the ten most abundant hold 1.5% to 2%. The sequenced material came from PBMCs. These TCRs come from a woman under 40 in good health and CMV-seronegative. Both conserved end residues are part of each CDR3. The D gene is left open where the match is weak.

d_call j_call v_call cdr3_aa cdr3_nt
TRBD1 TRBJ2-1 TRBV6-6 CASSPGTGGEQFF TGTGCCAGCAGCCCCGGGACAGGGGGTGAGCAGTTCTTC
. TRBJ2-1 TRBV6-5 CASSLANNEQFF TGTGCCAGCAGTTTAGCGAACAATGAGCAGTTCTTC
. TRBJ1-1 TRBV30 CAWVLEGREAFF TGTGCCTGGGTCTTGGAGGGACGCGAGGCTTTCTTT
. TRBJ2-3 TRBV4-1 CASRRTFSTDTQYF TGCGCCAGCAGGAGGACATTTAGCACAGATACGCAGTATTTT
. TRBJ2-3 TRBV12-5 CASGLFGGYTDTQYF TGTGCTAGTGGTTTGTTTGGCGGGTACACAGATACGCAGTATTTT
. TRBJ2-3 TRBV4-3 CASSQDVRYPQYF TGCGCCAGCAGCCAAGATGTCAGATATCCGCAGTATTTT
TRBD1 TRBJ2-7 TRBV5-1 CASSPGQGIHEQYF TGCGCCAGCAGCCCGGGACAGGGGATCCACGAGCAGTACTTC
TRBD1 TRBJ1-2 TRBV30 CAWTGVDRGYTF TGTGCCTGGACCGGAGTGGACAGGGGCTACACCTTC
TRBD1 TRBJ2-1 TRBV2 CASSDGTGLDNEQFF TGTGCCAGCAGTGACGGGACAGGGTTGGACAATGAGCAGTTCTTC
TRBD1 TRBJ1-1 TRBV18 CASSGQGAGEDFF TGTGCCAGCTCAGGACAGGGGGCAGGGGAAGATTTCTTT
TRBD1 TRBJ2-2 TRBV5-1 CASSRPGQSTGELFF TGCGCCAGCAGCCGTCCGGGACAGTCCACCGGGGAGCTGTTTTTT
TRBD1 TRBJ1-2 TRBV5-1 CASSLWDRGHLDGYTF TGCGCCAGCAGCTTGTGGGACAGGGGCCATCTCGATGGCTACACCTTC
TRBD2 TRBJ2-7 TRBV30 CAGRLILAGVYEQYF TGTGCCGGGCGCTTGATACTAGCGGGAGTCTACGAGCAGTACTTC
. TRBJ1-2 TRBV30 CAWSVWPRGGYTF TGTGCCTGGAGTGTATGGCCGAGAGGAGGCTACACCTTC
. TRBJ2-7 TRBV10-3 CAISEEGGPYEQYF TGTGCCATCAGTGAAGAGGGGGGGCCCTACGAGCAGTACTTC
. TRBJ1-5 TRBV7-9 CASSSSFGSQPQHF TGTGCCAGCAGCTCCTCTTTTGGGAGTCAGCCCCAGCATTTT
. TRBJ1-5 TRBV28 CASSFSRWGGRSSQPQHF TGTGCCAGCAGTTTCTCTAGGTGGGGGGGACGGAGTAGTCAGCCCCAGCATTTT
. TRBJ2-5 TRBV7-2 CASSSALLRETQYF TGTGCCAGCAGCTCTGCCCTTTTGCGGGAGACCCAGTACTTC
TRBD1 TRBJ1-1 TRBV18 CAIGTGLNTEAFF TGTGCCATAGGGACAGGACTGAACACTGAAGCTTTCTTT
TRBD1 TRBJ2-7 TRBV30 CAWSLGQGYEQYF TGTGCCTGGAGTTTGGGACAGGGGTACGAGCAGTACTTC
TRBD1 TRBJ1-1 TRBV27 CASSQDRLYLNTEAFF TGTGCCAGCAGTCAGGACAGGTTGTACCTTAACACTGAAGCTTTCTTT
. TRBJ1-4 TRBV7-9 CASSLLNRDEGKLFF TGTGCCAGCAGCTTACTGAACAGGGACGAAGGAAAACTGTTTTTT
TRBD1 TRBJ1-1 TRBV30 CASKQGLNTEAFF TGTGCCTCCAAACAGGGGCTGAACACTGAAGCTTTCTTT
TRBD1 TRBJ2-7 TRBV6-5 CASSSRDRGVYEQYF TGTGCCAGCAGTTCCCGGGACAGGGGCGTCTACGAGCAGTACTTC
TRBD2 TRBJ2-1 TRBV30 CAWRSGGRDDNEQFF TGTGCCTGGAGAAGTGGCGGGAGGGACGACAATGAGCAGTTCTTC
. TRBJ2-5 TRBV7-3 CASSSTPQETQYF TGTGCCAGCAGCTCGACACCCCAAGAGACCCAGTACTTC
. TRBJ2-7 TRBV29-1 CSVVGGGRRSSYEQYF TGCAGCGTTGTGGGGGGAGGCCGCAGGAGCTCCTACGAGCAGTACTTC
. TRBJ2-7 TRBV9 CASSVATGYEQYF TGTGCCAGCAGCGTAGCTACGGGTTACGAGCAGTACTTC
TRBD2 TRBJ2-1 TRBV9 CASSIRGGDEQFF TGTGCCAGCAGCATACGGGGGGGCGATGAGCAGTTCTTC
TRBD1 TRBJ1-5 TRBV30 CAWSDRGRGNQPQHF TGTGCCTGGAGTGACAGGGGTAGGGGCAATCAGCCCCAGCATTTT
. TRBJ1-1 TRBV4-1 CASSQGGGQAFF TGCGCCAGCAGCCAAGGCGGGGGCCAAGCTTTCTTT
. TRBJ2-3 TRBV4-2 CASRSNPRGVRDTQYF TGTGCCAGCCGCTCCAACCCCAGGGGAGTGAGAGATACGCAGTATTTT
TRBD2 TRBJ2-2 TRBV2 CASSEGTRRGGELFF TGTGCCAGCAGTGAGGGGACTAGGAGAGGCGGGGAGCTGTTTTTT
. TRBJ1-6 TRBV6-5 CASRRVDNSPLHF TGTGCCAGTCGCCGGGTGGATAATTCACCCCTCCACTTT
. TRBJ2-2 TRBV13 CASSRTVAGELFF TGTGCCAGCAGTCGGACAGTTGCCGGGGAGCTGTTTTTT
. TRBJ1-5 TRBV28 CASRQNQPQHF TGTGCCAGCAGACAAAATCAGCCCCAGCATTTT
TRBD1 TRBJ1-5 TRBV4-1 CASSQFRDRAQPQHF TGCGCCAGCAGCCAGTTCCGGGACAGGGCACAGCCCCAGCATTTT
TRBD1 TRBJ1-2 TRBV4-1 CASSQPGQTNYGYTF TGCGCCAGCAGCCAACCGGGACAGACTAACTATGGCTACACCTTC
TRBD2 TRBJ2-5 TRBV4-1 CASSLISGKETQYF TGCGCCAGCAGCCTTATTAGCGGGAAAGAGACCCAGTACTTC
. TRBJ2-5 TRBV7-2 CASSYRTARETQYF TGTGCCAGCAGCTACAGGACAGCCAGGGAGACCCAGTACTTC
TRBD2 TRBJ2-3 TRBV6-1 CASSGAGVTDTQYF TGTGCCAGCAGTGGAGCGGGAGTCACAGATACGCAGTATTTT
TRBD1 TRBJ1-2 TRBV18 CASSPLTGGVDGYTF TGTGCCAGCTCACCTTTGACAGGGGGTGTGGACGGCTACACCTTC
. TRBJ2-7 TRBV28 CASVPAGQSYEQYF TGTGCCAGCGTCCCCGCGGGGCAGTCCTACGAGCAGTACTTC
TRBD2 TRBJ2-3 TRBV4-2 CASSPFWAGGADTQYF TGTGCCAGCAGCCCCTTTTGGGCGGGGGGCGCAGATACGCAGTATTTT
TRBD2 TRBJ2-2 TRBV19 CASTTGLAGGTTNTGELFF TGTGCCAGTACTACAGGACTAGCGGGAGGTACAACGAACACCGGGGAGCTGTTTTTT
. TRBJ2-5 TRBV7-9 CASSHSPGQQYF TGTGCCAGCAGCCACAGCCCCGGCCAGCAGTACTTC
TRBD1 TRBJ2-7 TRBV28 CASSLLGTGTSYEQYF TGTGCCAGCAGTTTGTTAGGGACAGGGACCTCCTACGAGCAGTACTTC
TRBD1 TRBJ1-4 TRBV9 CASSVGQGREKLFF TGTGCCAGCAGCGTAGGACAGGGGCGCGAAAAACTGTTTTTT
TRBD1 TRBJ1-1 TRBV5-1 CASSFDRGREAFF TGCGCCAGCAGCTTCGACAGGGGGCGAGAAGCTTTCTTT
. TRBJ1-1 TRBV10-3 CAISNRENTEAFF TGTGCCATCTCGAACAGGGAGAACACTGAAGCTTTCTTT
TRBD1 TRBJ1-5 TRBV18 CASSPGTGWDQPQHF TGTGCCAGCTCACCAGGGACAGGTTGGGATCAGCCCCAGCATTTT
TRBD1 TRBJ1-1 TRBV6-5 CASNRGQGNTEAFF TGTGCCAGCAACCGGGGACAGGGTAACACTGAAGCTTTCTTT
TRBD1 TRBJ2-6 TRBV6-5 CASSYLDRATANVLTF TGTGCCAGCAGTTACCTCGACAGGGCCACTGCCAACGTCCTGACTTTC
TRBD1 TRBJ2-1 TRBV7-9 CASSLETGVLGNEQFF TGTGCCAGCAGCTTAGAAACAGGGGTATTAGGGAATGAGCAGTTCTTC
TRBD2 TRBJ2-2 TRBV30 CAWGGRGSGRGNTGELFF TGTGCCTGGGGGGGAAGGGGCAGCGGGAGAGGGAACACCGGGGAGCTGTTTTTT